Described below is a single T cell receptor (beta chain) sequence and its context. Reverse transcription of approximately 0.55 ug total RNA with a constant-region primer produced TCR beta cDNA. For TCR beta, libraries were produced by three nested multiplex PCR rounds using slightly modified ARM-PCR. TRBV1-TRBV30 forward primers paired with a C-beta reverse primer were used in the first two PCR rounds, which ran about 11 cycles each. In TCRdb, the multiplex PCR reads were re-called with MiXCR into one record per CDR3 protein. The sample yields about 320,000 distinct CDR3 sequences, 50% to 70% seen once. Researchers drew blood RNA from unsorted whole blood and extracted germline DNA as well. The sample originates from a study of tumor-infiltrating lymphocytes in primary liver carcinoma. CDR1 and CDR2 from the germline V gene are SGHDN and FVKESK. V was shortened by 0 bases and J by 1 base, with 18 bases between the two germline ends. The CDR3 extends over 18 amino acids.

The source is a man aged 35 to 55 with primary liver carcinoma and hepatitis B virus infection. Sequencing was done on a sample of peripheral blood. The chain recombines TRBV14 with TRBJ1-1, with a weak D call TRBD1 (5 bases). CDR3 nucleotides: TGTGCCAGCAGCCAAGATGTGTGGGGGGACTGGAGGAACACTGAAGCTTTCTTT. Protein product: CASSQDVWGDWRNTEAFF.